The rows below give T cell receptor beta chains drawn from one sample of a study of blood T cell repertoires in COVID-19. Produced via immunoSEQ multiplex PCR; TCRdb's table is partial and in-frame only. The sample has some 150,000 clones; 87% are singletons. The sample consisted of peripheral blood. The receptor source for this set is a woman aged 55-70 years with active or convalescent COVID-19. The CDR3 runs from the conserved cysteine through the conserved F or W. Each record gives: CDR3 DNA, CDR3 protein, clone size, D gene, V gene, J gene. The D gene is left open where the match is weak. For some rows the clone size is stated as once, few or many, or as a class when expanded; others skip it.

CDR3nt: TGTGCCAGCAGCTCCCGGACAGGGTGGGACTACGAGCAGTACTTC
CDR3aa: CASSSRTGWDYEQYF
abundance: NA
d_gene: TRBD1
v_gene: TRBV7-2
j_gene: TRBJ2-7

CDR3nt: TGTGCCAGCAGCGTAGGGGGGGACACTGAAGCTTTCTTT
CDR3aa: CASSVGGDTEAFF
abundance: NA
d_gene: NA
v_gene: TRBV9
j_gene: TRBJ1-1

CDR3nt: TGTGCCAGCAGTGAAGCGGAGGGGACAGGGCGTGAAAAACTGTTTTTT
CDR3aa: CASSEAEGTGREKLFF
abundance: NA
d_gene: TRBD1
v_gene: TRBV6-1
j_gene: TRBJ1-4

CDR3nt: TGTGCCACCAGTTCAGACAGGGGGACCGGGGAGCTGTTTTTT
CDR3aa: CATSSDRGTGELFF
abundance: NA
d_gene: TRBD1
v_gene: TRBV24-1
j_gene: TRBJ2-2

CDR3nt: TGTGCCAGTAGTATAGACTCGGGGCCCCAGCATTTT
CDR3aa: CASSIDSGPQHF
abundance: NA
d_gene: NA
v_gene: TRBV19
j_gene: TRBJ1-5

CDR3nt: TGCGCCAGCAGCCAACTAGCGGGGGGGCGGGAGACCCAGTACTTC
CDR3aa: CASSQLAGGRETQYF
abundance: once
d_gene: TRBD2
v_gene: TRBV4-1
j_gene: TRBJ2-5

CDR3nt: TGTGCCACCAGCAGAGATCTTCGAACTGCACCCTCTGGAAACACCATATATTTT
CDR3aa: CATSRDLRTAPSGNTIYF
abundance: NA
d_gene: NA
v_gene: TRBV15
j_gene: TRBJ1-3

CDR3nt: TGTGCAAGTCCCCCTAGCCGATTTACTAATGAAAAACTGTTTTTT
CDR3aa: CASPPSRFTNEKLFF
abundance: NA
d_gene: NA
v_gene: TRBV12-2
j_gene: TRBJ1-4

CDR3nt: TGTGCCAGCTCACCACTAGACAGTTCGAACACTGAAGCTTTCTTT
CDR3aa: CASSPLDSSNTEAFF
abundance: NA
d_gene: NA
v_gene: TRBV18
j_gene: TRBJ1-1

CDR3nt: TGCGCCAGCAGCTTGGATGGCAGCTCTGGAAACACCATATATTTT
CDR3aa: CASSLDGSSGNTIYF
abundance: NA
d_gene: NA
v_gene: TRBV5-1
j_gene: TRBJ1-3

CDR3nt: TGCGCCAGCAGCCAGAGACTCGGGACAGGGGATGGCTACACCTTC
CDR3aa: CASSQRLGTGDGYTF
abundance: NA
d_gene: TRBD1
v_gene: TRBV4-1
j_gene: TRBJ1-2

CDR3nt: TGTGCCAGTAGCAACACCGGGACAGGGAACACTGAAGCTTTCTTT
CDR3aa: CASSNTGTGNTEAFF
abundance: NA
d_gene: TRBD1
v_gene: TRBV19
j_gene: TRBJ1-1

CDR3nt: TGCGCCAGCAGCTCCAGACAGCTTGCATACGAGCAGTACTTC
CDR3aa: CASSSRQLAYEQYF
abundance: NA
d_gene: NA
v_gene: TRBV5-1
j_gene: TRBJ2-7

CDR3nt: TGCGCCAGCAGCCAAACTAGAGGACTAGCGGGGGTGACCGGGGAGCTGTTTTTT
CDR3aa: CASSQTRGLAGVTGELFF
abundance: NA
d_gene: TRBD2
v_gene: TRBV4-3
j_gene: TRBJ2-2

CDR3nt: TGTGCCAGTAGGCGACAGCGTAATGAAAAACTGTTTTTT
CDR3aa: CASRRQRNEKLFF
abundance: NA
d_gene: NA
v_gene: TRBV19
j_gene: TRBJ1-4

CDR3nt: TGTGCCAGCAGCCCAGGGGGGGACAGGGAGGGCTACACCTTC
CDR3aa: CASSPGGDREGYTF
abundance: NA
d_gene: TRBD1
v_gene: TRBV7-2
j_gene: TRBJ1-2

CDR3nt: TGCGCCAGCAGCTTGGTGGCAGGGGTCTCTGGAAACACCATATATTTT
CDR3aa: CASSLVAGVSGNTIYF
abundance: NA
d_gene: NA
v_gene: TRBV5-1
j_gene: TRBJ1-3

CDR3nt: TGTGCCAGCAGCTTATCAGGACAGGGGTCTCCTAGCAATCAGCCCCAGCATTTT
CDR3aa: CASSLSGQGSPSNQPQHF
abundance: NA
d_gene: TRBD1
v_gene: TRBV7-2
j_gene: TRBJ1-5

CDR3nt: TGTGCCAGCTCCGTTCTCGACAGGGGACGTACTGAAGCTTTCTTT
CDR3aa: CASSVLDRGRTEAFF
abundance: NA
d_gene: TRBD1
v_gene: TRBV18
j_gene: TRBJ1-1

CDR3nt: TGCGCCAGCAGCCAAGACCCTAGCGGGGGGCCGAATACGCAGTATTTT
CDR3aa: CASSQDPSGGPNTQYF
abundance: once
d_gene: TRBD2
v_gene: TRBV4-1
j_gene: TRBJ2-3

CDR3nt: TGTGCCAGCAGCTTAACCCCAGTTGAAGCTTTCTTT
CDR3aa: CASSLTPVEAFF
abundance: NA
d_gene: NA
v_gene: TRBV7-9
j_gene: TRBJ1-1

CDR3nt: TGTGCCTGGAGTTCGACAGGGGACCCAGATACGCAGTATTTT
CDR3aa: CAWSSTGDPDTQYF
abundance: NA
d_gene: TRBD1
v_gene: TRBV30
j_gene: TRBJ2-3

CDR3nt: TGTGCCAGCAGCTTAGCGAGGACAGGCCAAGAGACCCAGTACTTC
CDR3aa: CASSLARTGQETQYF
abundance: NA
d_gene: TRBD1
v_gene: TRBV7-2
j_gene: TRBJ2-5

CDR3nt: TGTGCCAGCAACCAGGGGAACACTGAAGCTTTCTTT
CDR3aa: CASNQGNTEAFF
abundance: NA
d_gene: NA
v_gene: TRBV6-1
j_gene: TRBJ1-1

CDR3nt: TGTGCCAGCAGCTCTTCCCAGGGGAACGAAAAACTGTTTTTT
CDR3aa: CASSSSQGNEKLFF
abundance: NA
d_gene: NA
v_gene: TRBV27
j_gene: TRBJ1-4

CDR3nt: TGTGCCAGTAGCCTCGGACTGCGGGCCGATACGCAGTATTTT
CDR3aa: CASSLGLRADTQYF
abundance: NA
d_gene: NA
v_gene: TRBV19
j_gene: TRBJ2-3

CDR3nt: TGTGCCAGCCGGACTAGCGGGACCTACGAGCAGTACTTC
CDR3aa: CASRTSGTYEQYF
abundance: NA
d_gene: TRBD2
v_gene: TRBV27
j_gene: TRBJ2-7

CDR3nt: TGTGCCATCAGAGCCGGGACAGCTGGGGACACTGAAGCTTTCTTT
CDR3aa: CAIRAGTAGDTEAFF
abundance: few
d_gene: TRBD1
v_gene: TRBV10-3
j_gene: TRBJ1-1

CDR3nt: TGTGCCAGCAGCCGGGAAGGTTTTAGCACAGATACGCAGTATTTT
CDR3aa: CASSREGFSTDTQYF
abundance: NA
d_gene: NA
v_gene: TRBV6-5
j_gene: TRBJ2-3

CDR3nt: TGTGCCAGCAGCCCTAGTACGGGGACAGGTGAAACAAATCAGCCCCAGCATTTT
CDR3aa: CASSPSTGTGETNQPQHF
abundance: NA
d_gene: TRBD1
v_gene: TRBV7-8
j_gene: TRBJ1-5

CDR3nt: TGTGCCAGCAGCTTGGGACAGGGGGACGAGCAGTACTTC
CDR3aa: CASSLGQGDEQYF
abundance: few
d_gene: TRBD1
v_gene: TRBV7-3
j_gene: TRBJ2-7

CDR3nt: TGTGCCAGCAGCTTCTCGACAGGGGGAAGTGAAAAACTGTTTTTT
CDR3aa: CASSFSTGGSEKLFF
abundance: NA
d_gene: TRBD1
v_gene: TRBV11-2
j_gene: TRBJ1-4

CDR3nt: TGTGCCAGTAGTATAGTGACAGGCCTTGGTTCACCCCTCCACTTT
CDR3aa: CASSIVTGLGSPLHF
abundance: NA
d_gene: NA
v_gene: TRBV19
j_gene: TRBJ1-6

CDR3nt: TGTGCCAGCACGGCGGCAGGGCATCAGCCCCAGCATTTT
CDR3aa: CASTAAGHQPQHF
abundance: NA
d_gene: NA
v_gene: TRBV6-5
j_gene: TRBJ1-5

CDR3nt: TGTGCCAGCAGTGAGGACAGTGCCTCTGGAAACACCATATATTTT
CDR3aa: CASSEDSASGNTIYF
abundance: few
d_gene: NA
v_gene: TRBV2
j_gene: TRBJ1-3

CDR3nt: TGTGCCAGTAGTATAGAGGGACAGGGGTTCGGTGAAGCTTTCTTT
CDR3aa: CASSIEGQGFGEAFF
abundance: NA
d_gene: TRBD1
v_gene: TRBV19
j_gene: TRBJ1-1

CDR3nt: TGTGCCACCAGCCCCCGGACTAGCGGGGGGGCCGGGGAGCTGTTTTTT
CDR3aa: CATSPRTSGGAGELFF
abundance: NA
d_gene: TRBD2
v_gene: TRBV24-1
j_gene: TRBJ2-2

CDR3nt: TGTGCCATCAGTGAAGGTCGAGACACAAATCAGCCCCAGCATTTT
CDR3aa: CAISEGRDTNQPQHF
abundance: NA
d_gene: NA
v_gene: TRBV10-3
j_gene: TRBJ1-5